This T cell receptor (beta chain) is from a study of radiotherapy plus CTLA-4 blockade in lung cancer (dated by TCRdb to the late 2010s). Describing the broader study: Objective responses occurred in about 19% of enrolled patients, and under 40% achieved disease control. General findings and caveats noted by the study authors: The strongest predictors of response, as reported, were early dynamic changes in blood T cell clones along with a rise in serum interferon-beta after radiation. After treatment with radiotherapy and ipilimumab, TCR clones that originated in tumors expanded in peripheral blood.

The study evaluated CTLA-4 blockade (ipilimumab) given together with focal radiation therapy in patients who had chemo-refractory metastatic non-small-cell lung cancer. Library preparation used the immunoSEQ multiplex PCR assay. Imported from immuneACCESS, the table was reduced by TCRdb to in-frame sequences with V and J called. These copies leave out some clones; in studies compared against another copy, an unresolved V gene accounts for under half, and the cause of the remainder is not known. In all, the sample holds about 77,000 clones, and roughly 70% of those were seen once. Of the sample, over 9% falls within the top ten clones. Concerning this clone itself: What this receptor recognizes is not known. One base away there is no much larger clone; base qualities are not given.

The CDR3 has 15 amino acids, counting the end cysteine and phenylalanine. Only the CDR3 region is kept as DNA, spanning 45 bases read in frame from base 1. According to the germline V gene, CDR1 reads ENHRY and CDR2 reads SYGVKD. V is pared back by 6 bases and J by 0 bases, with 13 bases lying between the germline termini. The sequence is built from TRBV10-3 and TRBJ2-3, with an unclear D gene assignment. This specimen was peripheral blood, taken from a patient treated with radiotherapy plus ipilimumab. This clonotype was sampled from a human donor with non-small cell lung cancer whose response to radiotherapy plus ipilimumab could not be evaluated. The DNA sequence is given as TGTGCCATCAGCCTAAGACACTTGAGCACAGATACGCAGTATTTT. Translation gives CAISLRHLSTDTQYF.